Below are 25 T cell receptor beta chains sequenced from a single sample in a study of T cell changes during pregnancy in multiple sclerosis (dated by TCRdb to 2018 to 2020). Libraries were prepared through the immunoSEQ multiplex PCR assay. TCRdb retrieved this table from immuneACCESS and kept in-frame rearrangements only. Not all clones are present; in checked studies, unresolved V genes account for under half, and no reason is known for the remainder. Across this sample there are about 67,000 clones, with 92% seen only once. Jointly, the top ten make up over 1.3% of the sample. The source was peripheral blood, collected after pregnancy. These receptors came from a female donor with multiple sclerosis, enrolled in a pregnancy study.

The chain is built from TRBV6-5 and TRBJ2-7; TRBD1 aligns across 8 bases. V dropped 4 bases and J dropped 3; count of bases not matched to a gene: 8. The CDR3 is made up of 15 amino acids. Germline-derived CDR1 and CDR2 are MNHEY and SVGAGI. The CDR3 DNA sequence: TGTGCCAGCAGTTTCGGACAGGGCGGAGACTACGAGCAGTACTTC. Its translation: CASSFGQGGDYEQYF.

The chain joins TRBV7-3 to TRBJ2-7, with a weak D call TRBD2 (5 bases). Germline loops: CDR1 SGHTA, CDR2 FQGTGA. The CDR3 length is 14 residues. V shed 2 bases and J shed 0 bases, with 8 bases lying between them. The CDR3 DNA follows: TGTGCCAGCAGCTTACCAGACTACTCCTACGAGCAGTACTTC. Encoded protein: CASSLPDYSYEQYF.

The J gene is TRBJ1-3, the V gene TRBV28; weak D call: TRBD1 (6 bases). Germline CDR1 reads MDHEN; CDR2 reads SYDVKM. The CDR3 length is 16 residues. V lost 3 bases, J lost 0 bases, and 12 bases lay in between. The DNA of the CDR3 is TGTGCCAGCAGTTTTAATACAGGGAGCTCTGGAAACACCATATATTTT. Residues: CASSFNTGSSGNTIYF.

V usage is TRBV18 and J usage is TRBJ1-1; no clear D gene. The CDR3 has 14 residues. V was trimmed by 3 bases and J by 5 bases, leaving 13 bases between them. Germline values: CDR1 KGHSH, CDR2 LQKENI. The DNA for the CDR3 is TGTGCCAGCTCACCTGCGGAGGGAGGGACTGAAGCTTTCTTT. Encoded protein: CASSPAEGGTEAFF.

The chain joins TRBV5-1 to TRBJ1-1; 8 bases line up with TRBD1. V trimming: 4 bases; J trimming: 6 bases; junction bases outside the gene matches: 5. The germline gives CDR1 SGHRS, CDR2 YFSETQ. The length of the CDR3 is 13 residues. This chain's CDR3 is CASSTGTGSEAFF. CDR3 in DNA: TGCGCCAGCAGCACCGGGACAGGTTCTGAAGCTTTCTTT.

This rearrangement joins TRBV6-6 to TRBJ2-7; 8 bases are shared with TRBD1. CDR3 length: 13 residues. Germline V lookup: CDR1 MNHNY, CDR2 SVGAGI (reference sequence). J gave up 2 bases and V 9 bases, and 6 bases lay outside the gene matches. The CDR3 nucleotides read TGTGCCAGTACCGGGACAGGAGCCTACGAGCAGTACTTC. Translated, it gives CASTGTGAYEQYF.

This clone was counted once. The rearrangement links TRBV5-5 to TRBJ1-2, with 10 bases lining up with TRBD1. V lost 4 bases to trimming and J lost 8 bases; unmatched junction nucleotides: 14. Germline loops: CDR1 SGHKS, CDR2 YYEKEE (reference sequence). The CDR3 length is 16 residues. In DNA form, the CDR3 reads TGTGCCAGCAGCCCCTCCCCGGGACAGGGGTTAGGCGGCTACACCTTC. This sequence encodes CASSPSPGQGLGGYTF.

The V gene is TRBV9, the J gene TRBJ1-1, with unresolved D. Germline CDR1 and CDR2: SGDLS and YYNGEE. V was clipped by 0 bases and J by 0 bases, with 9 bases between them. CDR3 length: 15 amino acids. In nucleotides, the CDR3 is TGTGCCAGCAGCGTAGAGGCACAGATGAACACTGAAGCTTTCTTT. Translating it yields CASSVEAQMNTEAFF.

This clone has a single count. The CDR3 here is CASSPEGGSYEQYF. The CDR3 region has the DNA TGTGCCAGCTCACCCGAAGGGGGCTCCTACGAGCAGTACTTC. The chain couples TRBV18 to TRBJ2-7, with a weak D call TRBD1 (6 bases). The CDR3 is 14 residues long. The germline CDR1 and CDR2 sequences are KGHSH and LQKENI. V gave up 3 bases and J gave up 0 bases, with 9 bases separating them.

J is TRBJ2-3 and V is TRBV4-3; TRBD2 matches 9 bases. V shed 4 bases, J shed 6 bases, and the junction held 8 bases outside the gene matches. CDR3 length: 15 residues. Germline V gene sequence: CDR1 LGHNA, CDR2 YSLEER. This CDR3 reads CASSLPRGGADTQYF. DNA of the CDR3: TGCGCCAGCAGCCTTCCGCGGGGGGGAGCGGATACGCAGTATTTT.

This clone was found once. The chain is built from TRBV28 and TRBJ2-5, with 10 positions matching TRBD2. The V and J ends lost 6 bases and 0 bases, in that order; junction bases with no gene match: 7. The CDR3 runs to 16 residues. Germline V gives CDR1 MDHEN, CDR2 SYDVKM. CDR3 in amino acids: CASSPGTSDYQETQYF. CDR3 bases: TGTGCCAGCAGCCCCGGGACTAGCGACTACCAAGAGACCCAGTACTTC.

V usage is TRBV5-4 and J usage is TRBJ2-5, with D maybe TRBD2 (6 bases). CDR3 length equals 15 residues. Deletions cut 3 bases from V and 5 bases from J, with 17 bases between. The V gene's germline CDR1 is SGHNT and CDR2 YYREEE (reference sequence). DNA for the CDR3: TGTGCCAGCAGCTGGGACCCCGGGAGTAGGGAGACCCAGTACTTC. This codes for CASSWDPGSRETQYF.

The CDR3 here is CASSSERPGEQYF. The CDR3 DNA reads TGTGCCAGCAGCTCCGAGCGGCCGGGGGAGCAGTACTTC. The chain employs TRBV5-4 and TRBJ2-7; a possible D gene is TRBD2 (5 bases). Germline assignment: CDR1 SGHNT and CDR2 YYREEE (reference sequence). The CDR3 is made up of 13 amino acids. V was cut by 3 bases and J by 7 bases, with 14 bases left in between. The whole variable domain, remainder taken from reference TRBV5-4 and TRBJ2-7, is ETGVTQSPTHLIKTRGQQVTLRCSSQSGHNTVSWYQQALGQGPQFIFQYYREEENGRGNFPPRFSGLQFPNYSSELNVNALELDDSALYLCASSSERPGEQYFGPGTRLTVT.

J is TRBJ2-2 and V is TRBV11-2, with a tentative D call TRBD1 (5 bases). The CDR3 is made up of 14 amino acids. The ends were cut back, 5 bases at V and 2 bases at J, with 9 bases in the middle. Germline V lookup: CDR1 SGHAT, CDR2 FQNNGV. This chain's CDR3 is CASSPQGNTGELFF. CDR3 bases: TGTGCCAGCAGCCCTCAGGGCAACACCGGGGAGCTGTTTTTT.

The V and J genes are TRBV19 and TRBJ2-3; 10 nucleotides align to TRBD1. V was clipped by 3 bases and J by 4 bases; unmatched bases: 1. Germline lookup yields CDR1 LNHDA and CDR2 SQIVND (reference sequence). This CDR3 contains 14 residues. CDR3 protein: CASSMGTGADTQYF. CDR3 in DNA: TGTGCCAGTAGTATGGGGACAGGGGCAGATACGCAGTATTTT.

This rearrangement joins TRBV10-3 to TRBJ1-2, with a tentative D call TRBD1 (5 bases). This CDR3 contains 13 residues. With 4 bases removed from V and 2 bases from J, the gap between germline ends came to 8 bases. The germline gives CDR1 ENHRY, CDR2 SYGVKD. CDR3 protein: CAISVTGNYGYTF. The CDR3, as DNA: TGTGCCATCAGTGTTACAGGCAACTATGGCTACACCTTC.

The rearrangement joins TRBV19 to TRBJ2-7; 10 bases agree with TRBD2. The CDR3 loop spans 16 amino acids. Germline CDR1 reads LNHDA; CDR2 reads SQIVND (reference sequence). Germline trimming cut 7 bases from V and 0 bases from J; bases unmatched to any gene: 9. In DNA, the CDR3 is TGTGCCAGTACCCCTAGCGGGAGTTTGGGCTCCTACGAGCAGTACTTC. Translation: CASTPSGSLGSYEQYF.

This sequence joins TRBV11-3 and TRBJ2-7; the D gene is possibly TRBD1 (5 bases). This CDR3 has 16 residues. In germline, CDR1 is SGHNT, CDR2 YENEEA. V dropped 1 base and J dropped 4 bases, with 17 bases sitting between them. The DNA of the CDR3 is TGTGCCAGCAGCTTAGCCCAGGGCCGCCGAACTTACGAGCAGTACTTC. Its protein is CASSLAQGRRTYEQYF.

The V gene is TRBV15, the J gene TRBJ1-1; D not certain. The CDR3 is 13 residues long. Germline V gene lookup returns CDR1 LNHNV and CDR2 YYDKDF (reference sequence). The V end was cut by 5 bases, the J end by 2 bases, with 9 bases between. The CDR3 region is CATSSSSNTEAFF. CDR3 bases: TGTGCCACCAGCTCGAGCTCAAACACTGAAGCTTTCTTT.

This clone was recorded a few times. The chain employs TRBV7-9 and TRBJ2-7; TRBD1 matches 7 bases. V shed 5 bases, J shed 2 bases, and the junction held 6 bases outside the gene matches. Germline loops: CDR1 SEHNR, CDR2 FQNEAQ (reference sequence). The CDR3 is 14 amino acids. CDR3 loop: CASSAGTAPYEQYF. CDR3 DNA sequence: TGTGCCAGCAGCGCAGGGACAGCCCCCTACGAGCAGTACTTC.

This chain links TRBV28 with TRBJ1-2; 8 nucleotides line up with TRBD1. The CDR3 has 16 residues. Trimming at V came to 6 bases and at J to 4 bases, leaving 13 bases not matched to a gene. Germline loops: CDR1 MDHEN, CDR2 SYDVKM. CDR3 sequence reads: CASSPGGAGGPYGYTF. The CDR3 region has the DNA TGTGCCAGCAGCCCCGGTGGGGCAGGGGGCCCCTATGGCTACACCTTC.

In nucleotides, the CDR3 is TGTGCCAGCAGCACAGGACTAGCGGTCCAAGAGACCCAGTACTTC. Protein product: CASSTGLAVQETQYF. The chain links TRBV7-9 to TRBJ2-5; 10 nucleotides agree with TRBD2. Germline assignment: CDR1 SEHNR and CDR2 FQNEAQ (reference sequence). CDR3 size: 15 residues. V was clipped by 5 bases and J by 1 base; unmatched bases: 4.

The rearrangement joins TRBV7-2 to TRBJ2-5, with 10 bases matching TRBD2. Germline V gene lookup returns CDR1 SGHTA and CDR2 FQGNSA. Trimming at V came to 2 bases and at J to 4 bases, leaving 4 bases not matched to a gene. The CDR3 extends over 15 amino acids. CDR3 DNA sequence: TGTGCCAGCAGCTTAACTAGCGGGATGGGAGAGACCCAGTACTTC. Protein sequence: CASSLTSGMGETQYF. Full variable domain (missing parts from reference TRBV7-2 and TRBJ2-5): GAGVSQSPSNKVTEKGKDVELRCDPISGHTALYWYRQSLGQGLEFLIYFQGNSAPDKSGLPSDRFSAERTGGSVSTLTIQRTQQEDSAVYLCASSLTSGMGETQYFGPGTRLLVL.

This chain links TRBV5-5 with TRBJ1-2; 7 bases align to TRBD1. V shed 2 bases and J 2 bases; nucleotides not matched to a gene: 9. This CDR3 has 16 residues. Germline lookup yields CDR1 SGHKS and CDR2 YYEKEE (reference sequence). This CDR3 is CASSFIGGTENYGYTF. The CDR3 DNA is TGTGCCAGCAGCTTTATCGGCGGGACAGAGAACTATGGCTACACCTTC.

This chain joins TRBV28 and TRBJ2-7; the D gene is possibly TRBD2 (5 bases). The V and J ends lost 7 bases and 6 bases respectively, with 22 bases between them. This CDR3 has 15 amino acids. Germline loops: CDR1 MDHEN, CDR2 SYDVKM. This CDR3 is CASIPSPTLVREQYF. The CDR3 nucleotides are TGTGCCAGCATTCCAAGCCCCACACTAGTTCGCGAGCAGTACTTC.